The clone carrying this TCR beta chain was recorded a few times. Antigen: not known. This sample is drawn from a study of cytomegalovirus exposure and HLA in healthy donors. Trimming removed 1 base at V and 4 bases at J, with 4 bases between. CDR1 and CDR2 (germline): SEHNR, FQNEAQ (reference sequence). This CDR3 spans 13 amino acids. Study-level findings and limits: TCR beta V segments were, for the most part, productive about 90% or about 30% of the time in an earlier analysis. Analysis performed later found 15,000 or so TCR beta sequences associated with HLA alleles at 0.05 false discovery rate.

PCR used 60 Vbeta primers and 13 Jbeta primers. Data came from immunoSEQ multiplex PCR; TCRdb stores just in-frame clones and leaves some out. The data contain roughly 100,000 clones, approximately 74% of them seen just once; the ten biggest clones take up approximately 2%. J is TRBJ2-2 and V is TRBV7-9; D is unresolved. The sequencing input was PBMCs. This receptor was obtained from a woman in her thirties or forties in good health and CMV-seronegative. The CDR3 reads CASSLESTGELFF. DNA of the CDR3: TGTGCCAGCAGCTTAGAGAGCACCGGGGAGCTGTTTTTT.